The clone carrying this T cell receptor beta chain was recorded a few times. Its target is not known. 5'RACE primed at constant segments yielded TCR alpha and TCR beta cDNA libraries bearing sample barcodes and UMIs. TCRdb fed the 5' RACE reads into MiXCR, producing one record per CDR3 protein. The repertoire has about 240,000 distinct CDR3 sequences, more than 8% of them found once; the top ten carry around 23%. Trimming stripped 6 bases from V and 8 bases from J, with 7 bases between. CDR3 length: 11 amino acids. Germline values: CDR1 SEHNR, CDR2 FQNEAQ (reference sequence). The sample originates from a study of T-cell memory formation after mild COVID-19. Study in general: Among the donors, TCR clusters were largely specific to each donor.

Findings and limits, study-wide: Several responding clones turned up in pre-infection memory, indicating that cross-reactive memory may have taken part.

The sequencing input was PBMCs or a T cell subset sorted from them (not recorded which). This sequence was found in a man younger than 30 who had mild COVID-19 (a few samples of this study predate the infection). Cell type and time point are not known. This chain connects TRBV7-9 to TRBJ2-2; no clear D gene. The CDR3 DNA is TGTGCCAGCAGGATAGAAGGGGAGCTGTTTTTT. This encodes CASRIEGELFF.